This passage covers 32 T cell receptor beta chains from one sample sequenced in a study of blood T cell repertoires in COVID-19. Here immunoSEQ multiplex PCR was the method, and the copy in TCRdb shows in-frame clones only, minus some. The sample includes 150,000 to 200,000 clones, about 88% of them seen just once. What was sequenced was peripheral blood. The receptor source for this set is a woman of 80 years or more with COVID-19, enrolled during active disease.

V gene TRBV10-3 combines with J gene TRBJ2-7; 10 positions match TRBD1. The CDR3 is made up of 13 amino acids. CDR1 and CDR2 from the germline V gene are ENHRY and SYGVKD. Trimming cost V 6 bases and J 5 bases; bases outside gene matches: 4. The CDR3 loop reads CAIRQTGGNEQYF. The DNA for the CDR3 is TGTGCCATCAGACAGACAGGGGGCAACGAGCAGTACTTC.

The V gene is TRBV10-3, the J gene TRBJ1-1, with 8 nucleotides matching TRBD1. This CDR3 is built from 15 residues. The germline V gene encodes CDR1 ENHRY and CDR2 SYGVKD. With V trimmed by 3 bases and J by 4 bases, 7 bases remained unmatched. The CDR3 loop is CAISDPNRGGTEAFF. In DNA, the CDR3 is TGTGCCATCAGTGACCCGAACAGGGGGGGCACTGAAGCTTTCTTT.

The V call is TRBV3-1 (or the pseudogene TRBV3-2), the J call TRBJ2-6; no clear D gene. The germline CDR1 and CDR2 sequences are LGHDT and YNNKEL (reference sequence). The length of the CDR3 is 12 residues. The V and J ends lost 1 base and 13 bases respectively, with 8 bases between them. CDR3 amino acids: CASSQGLAVLTF. CDR3 sequence (DNA): TGTGCCAGCAGCCAAGGATTGGCTGTCCTGACTTTC.

The rearrangement joins TRBV19 to TRBJ1-6; 8 bases line up with TRBD1. The CDR3 covers 18 residues. Germline V gene lookup returns CDR1 LNHDA and CDR2 SQIVND (reference sequence). Unmatched junction bases numbered 9, after V lost 5 bases and J lost 0 bases. Written as DNA, the CDR3 is TGTGCCAGTAGTTTCCCAAGACAGGGGAGCTCCTATAATTCACCCCTCCACTTT. This codes for CASSFPRQGSSYNSPLHF. Using reference TRBV19 and TRBJ1-6 for the parts outside the CDR3, the full variable domain is DGGITQSPKYLFRKEGQNVTLSCEQNLNHDAMYWYRQDPGQGLRLIYYSQIVNDFQKGDIAEGYSVSREKKESFPLTVTSAQKNPTAFYLCASSFPRQGSSYNSPLHFGNGTRLTVT.

The gene calls are TRBV7-8 and TRBJ2-7, with a possible D match to TRBD2 (5 bases). The CDR3 totals 14 residues. Trimming cost V 4 bases and J 6 bases, with 16 bases left between them. Germline V gene lookup returns CDR1 SGHVS and CDR2 FQNEAQ. The CDR3 coding sequence is TGTGCCAGCAGCTACGGGGTTTCGAGAGGCGAGCAGTACTTC. Translating it yields CASSYGVSRGEQYF. Full variable domain (remainder filled in from reference TRBV7-8 and TRBJ2-7): GAGVSQSPRYKVAKRGQDVALRCDPISGHVSLFWYQQALGQGPEFLTYFQNEAQLDKSGLPSDRFFAERPEGSVSTLKIQRTQQEDSAVYLCASSYGVSRGEQYFGPGTRLTVT.

The chain employs TRBV2 and TRBJ2-5, with 7 bases matching TRBD1. The closer fit of TRBJ2-7 to the DNA end suggests the J call may be wrong. CDR1 and CDR2 (germline): SNHLY, FYNNEI. This CDR3 has 11 amino acids. CDR3 loop: CASSGDSEQYF. CDR3 DNA sequence: TGTGCCAGCAGTGGGGACAGCGAGCAGTACTTC.

The chain links TRBV23-1 to TRBJ2-2; D is uncertain. TRBV23-1 is placed among ORFs of uncertain function. V was cut by 4 bases and J by 6 bases, with 15 bases left in between. The CDR3 is made up of 15 amino acids. The CDR3 region is CASSPLSHTPGELFF. Written as DNA, the CDR3 is TGCGCCAGCAGTCCGTTAAGCCATACGCCCGGGGAGCTGTTTTTT.

This chain links TRBV5-4 with TRBJ2-1; 10 bases fit TRBD1. Looked up from germline, CDR1 is SGHNT and CDR2 is YYREEE (reference sequence). CDR3 length: 13 amino acids. The ends lost 5 bases at V and 10 bases at J; junction bases unmatched: 6. CDR3 in DNA: TGTGCCAGCAGTCAGACAGGGGGCAGGGAGCAGTTCTTC. Amino acids: CASSQTGGREQFF.

In regard to this clone: This sample includes further DNA sequences coding for the same CDR3. The V call is TRBV19, the J call TRBJ2-3; weak D call: TRBD1 (6 bases). The germline V gene encodes CDR1 LNHDA and CDR2 SQIVND (reference sequence). CDR3 length: 14 residues. V shed 3 bases and J shed 0 bases, with 7 bases lying between them. The CDR3 loop reads CASSIRGSTDTQYF. DNA for the CDR3: TGTGCCAGTAGTATCAGGGGAAGCACAGATACGCAGTATTTT.

This clone was picked up one time. The CDR3 protein is CASSLGLAGGSDTQYF. The CDR3 nucleotides read TGTGCCAGCAGCTTGGGACTAGCGGGAGGCTCAGATACGCAGTATTTT. The genes are TRBV7-3 and TRBJ2-3, with TRBD2 identical over 15 bases. Germline trimming cut 3 bases from V and 4 bases from J; bases unmatched to any gene: 2. The germline V gene has CDR1 SGHTA and CDR2 FQGTGA. The CDR3 runs 16 residues.

The gene calls are TRBV10-3 and TRBJ2-2, with 10 bases fitting TRBD2. Germline V gives CDR1 ENHRY, CDR2 SYGVKD. The length of the CDR3 is 18 residues. The ends lost 0 bases at V and 5 bases at J; junction bases unmatched: 9. CDR3 nucleotides: TGTGCCATCAGTGAGTCGGGGCTAGCGGGAGTGTATACCGGGGAGCTGTTTTTT. As protein: CAISESGLAGVYTGELFF.

The J gene is TRBJ2-7, the V gene TRBV29-1, with TRBD1 matching 7 bases. Losses at the gene ends were 7 bases for V and 3 bases for J; bases not matched to a gene: 6. The CDR3 runs 12 residues. Germline V gene data show CDR1 as SQVTM and CDR2 as ANQGSEA. This chain's CDR3 is CSATGSIYEQYF. For the CDR3, the DNA is TGCAGCGCGACAGGGAGTATCTACGAGCAGTACTTC.

The V call is TRBV6-2 or TRBV6-3, the J call TRBJ1-1; D not certain. Per the germline V gene, CDR1 is MNHEY and CDR2 is SVGEGT. V shed 5 bases and J shed 4 bases, with 14 bases lying between them. CDR3 length: 14 amino acids. The CDR3 DNA follows: TGTGCCAGCAGTAAGCGCATCTTGGGCACTGAAGCTTTCTTT. Translating gives CASSKRILGTEAFF.

In its sample, this clone was seen once. The V call is TRBV7-9, the J call TRBJ1-1; D may be TRBD1 (6 bases). CDR3 length: 14 amino acids. Germline V gene sequence: CDR1 SEHNR, CDR2 FQNEAQ (reference sequence). V lost 7 bases and J 2 bases, leaving 14 bases between the germline ends. CDR3 sequence (DNA): TGTGCCAGCACGACAGGTGGTGTAAACACTGAAGCTTTCTTT. It specifies CASTTGGVNTEAFF.

The chain has TRBV7-9 and TRBJ2-7, with TRBD2 matching over 13 bases. The V gene end was trimmed by 5 bases and the J gene end by 4 bases; junction bases not matched to a gene: 2. The CDR3 is made up of 14 amino acids. Germline V lookup: CDR1 SEHNR, CDR2 FQNEAQ (reference sequence). CDR3 sequence reads: CASSLTSGRYEQYF. In nucleotides, the CDR3 is TGTGCCAGCAGCCTGACTAGCGGGAGGTACGAGCAGTACTTC.

This chain uses TRBV12-3 or TRBV12-4 with TRBJ2-5; D is ambiguous. V lost 5 bases, J lost 0 bases, and 7 bases lay in between. This CDR3 is 13 amino acids long. The CDR3 spells CASSDGNQETQYF. In nucleotides, the CDR3 is TGTGCCAGCAGTGATGGCAACCAAGAGACCCAGTACTTC.

This clone has a single count. The chain carries TRBV19 and TRBJ1-4; TRBD1 aligns across 8 bases. CDR1 and CDR2 from the germline V gene are LNHDA and SQIVND (reference sequence). The CDR3 extends over 13 amino acids. After removal of 6 bases from V and 8 bases from J, the junction contained 5 bases not matched to a gene. The CDR3 nucleotides read TGTGCCAGTAGCCGACAGGGGTGGGAAAAACTGTTTTTT. This encodes CASSRQGWEKLFF.

The chain links TRBV5-6 to TRBJ2-3; D possibly corresponds to TRBD2 (5 bases). CDR3 length equals 14 residues. The ends were cut back, 0 bases at V and 5 bases at J, with 10 bases in the middle. Germline-derived CDR1 and CDR2 are SGHDT and YYEEEE. The CDR3 protein is CASSLAGEQDTQYF. CDR3 bases: TGTGCCAGCAGCTTGGCCGGGGAGCAAGATACGCAGTATTTT.

The J gene is TRBJ2-3, the V gene TRBV4-1, with a weak D call TRBD1 (5 bases). Germline CDR1 and CDR2: MGHRA and YSYEKL. This CDR3 has 15 amino acids. The V end was cut by 0 bases, the J end by 2 bases, with 9 bases between. CDR3 nucleotides: TGCGCCAGCAGCCAAGAAGGGGCCTCCACAGATACGCAGTATTTT. Residues: CASSQEGASTDTQYF.

V and J are TRBV7-2 and TRBJ1-5; 9 positions agree with TRBD1. Germline-derived CDR1 and CDR2 are SGHTA and FQGNSA. Germline trimming cut 3 bases from V and 7 bases from J; bases unmatched to any gene: 7. The CDR3 is 15 amino acids. CDR3 coding DNA: TGTGCCAGCAGCTTTCGACAGGGGGGAGGGCAGCCCCAGCATTTT. It specifies CASSFRQGGGQPQHF. Full variable domain (missing parts from reference TRBV7-2 and TRBJ1-5): GAGVSQSPSNKVTEKGKDVELRCDPISGHTALYWYRQSLGQGLEFLIYFQGNSAPDKSGLPSDRFSAERTGGSVSTLTIQRTQQEDSAVYLCASSFRQGGGQPQHFGDGTRLSIL.

The chain links TRBV7-9 to TRBJ1-2, with unresolved D. This CDR3 has 13 residues. V shed 7 bases and J shed 4 bases, with 13 bases lying between them. Germline V gene data show CDR1 as SEHNR and CDR2 as FQNEAQ (reference sequence). CDR3 sequence reads: CASTGGSSYGYTF. Written as DNA, the CDR3 is TGTGCCAGCACGGGCGGGTCCTCCTATGGCTACACCTTC. Looking up the rest from reference TRBV7-9 and TRBJ1-2 gives the full variable domain: DTGVSQNPRHKITKRGQNVTFRCDPISEHNRLYWYRQTLGQGPEFLTYFQNEAQLEKSRLLSDRFSAERPKGSFSTLEIQRTEQGDSAMYLCASTGGSSYGYTFGSGTRLTVV.

This clone has more than one count but fewer than ten. The J gene is TRBJ1-2, the V gene TRBV6-2 or TRBV6-3, with D perhaps TRBD1 (6 bases). V shed 2 bases and J shed 3 bases, with 7 bases lying between them. CDR3 length equals 13 residues. Germline-derived CDR1 and CDR2 are MNHEY and SVGEGT. CDR3 residues: CASSYRQDYGYTF. The CDR3 nucleotides are TGTGCCAGCAGTTACCGACAGGACTATGGCTACACCTTC.

V gene TRBV7-9 combines with J gene TRBJ2-2; TRBD2 aligns across 12 bases. Trimming at V came to 5 bases and at J to 0 bases, leaving 10 bases not matched to a gene. The length of the CDR3 is 19 residues. Germline values: CDR1 SEHNR, CDR2 FQNEAQ (reference sequence). CDR3 bases: TGTGCCAGCAGCCCCCGATCTAGCGGGAGGGCCGCGAACACCGGGGAGCTGTTTTTT. Translated: CASSPRSSGRAANTGELFF.

V is TRBV19 and J is TRBJ2-5; 7 nucleotides line up with TRBD1. Germline values: CDR1 LNHDA, CDR2 SQIVND (reference sequence). V gave up 4 bases and J gave up 5 bases; unmatched junction bases: 7. The CDR3 covers 14 residues. In DNA, the CDR3 is TGTGCCAGTAGTACACAGGGGCCGGGGGAGACCCAGTACTTC. Its translation: CASSTQGPGETQYF.

The rearrangement links TRBV19 to TRBJ1-2; 8 positions agree with TRBD1. The CDR3 runs to 14 residues. CDR1 is LNHDA, CDR2 SQIVND, per germline (reference sequence). V trimming: 1 base; J trimming: 7 bases; junction bases outside the gene matches: 5. Here the CDR3 reads CASSIVPGGSGYTF. Written as DNA, the CDR3 is TGTGCCAGTAGTATAGTCCCAGGGGGCAGTGGCTACACCTTC.

This clone was counted between two and nine times. The V gene is TRBV6-2 or TRBV6-3, the J gene TRBJ1-1; D may be TRBD1 (5 bases). CDR1 is MNHEY and CDR2 is SVGEGT in the germline V gene. The CDR3 is made up of 14 amino acids. V was cut by 6 bases and J by 6 bases, with 17 bases left in between. This CDR3 reads CASRPSGVGAEAFF. CDR3 DNA: TGTGCCAGCAGGCCTTCGGGGGTAGGAGCTGAAGCTTTCTTT.

This sequence joins TRBV5-5 and TRBJ2-5; TRBD2 agrees at 8 bases. Germline CDR1 is SGHKS and CDR2 is YYEKEE (reference sequence). The CDR3 is 17 residues long. J was trimmed by 5 bases and V by 2 bases; bases with no gene match: 14. The CDR3 reads CASSLGLAGIWRETQYF. As DNA, the CDR3 is TGTGCCAGCAGCTTAGGTCTAGCGGGTATCTGGCGGGAGACCCAGTACTTC.

The rearrangement links TRBV4-3 to TRBJ1-3, with D perhaps TRBD1 (6 bases). V dropped 0 bases and J dropped 0 bases, with 12 bases sitting between them. CDR3 size: 17 residues. Per germline, CDR1 LGHNA and CDR2 YSLEER. CDR3 sequence reads: CASSQDFAGASGNTIYF. CDR3 DNA sequence: TGCGCCAGCAGCCAAGACTTCGCAGGGGCCTCTGGAAACACCATATATTTT.

The chain is built from TRBV5-3 and TRBJ1-5; 7 bases are a match to TRBD1. TRBV5-3 is annotated as an ORF whose role is uncertain. With 4 bases clipped from V and 1 base from J, the junction kept 14 bases outside the gene matches. This CDR3 region has 18 residues. The CDR3 sequence is CARSPALTGNRSNQPQHF. DNA for the CDR3: TGTGCCAGAAGCCCCGCCCTGACAGGGAATCGGAGCAATCAGCCCCAGCATTTT.

The rearrangement links TRBV27 to TRBJ2-3; 7 positions match TRBD1. The CDR3 runs 16 residues. The V and J ends lost 4 bases and 0 bases, in that order; junction bases with no gene match: 7. The germline gives CDR1 MNHEY, CDR2 SMNVEV (reference sequence). The CDR3 DNA is TGTGCCAGCAGTTCTACCTGGGACAGAAGCACAGATACGCAGTATTTT. It is translated as CASSSTWDRSTDTQYF.

Relative to its sample, this clone is medium-sized. The chain has TRBV27 and TRBJ2-5, with 14 bases lining up with TRBD2. The CDR3 runs 18 residues. Germline V gene lookup returns CDR1 MNHEY and CDR2 SMNVEV (reference sequence). Losses at the gene ends were 5 bases for V and 3 bases for J; bases not matched to a gene: 11. CDR3 amino acids: CASSPLTGLAGDKETQYF. The CDR3, as DNA: TGTGCCAGCAGTCCCCTTACGGGACTAGCGGGAGATAAAGAGACCCAGTACTTC.

CDR3: CASRSGGTQYF. The CDR3 coding sequence is TGTGCCAGCAGGAGCGGCGGGACCCAGTACTTC. The chain links TRBV5-6 to TRBJ2-5, with D tentatively TRBD2 (5 bases). Trimming removed 5 bases from V and 7 bases from J, with 9 bases in between. CDR3 length: 11 residues. Germline CDR1 and CDR2: SGHDT and YYEEEE.